The 28 T cell receptor beta chains below come from one sample, sequenced in a study of blood T cell repertoires in COVID-19. Profiling relied on immunoSEQ multiplex PCR, and the TCRdb table lists in-frame clones only, not all of them. The table records roughly 53,000 clones, approximately 90% of them present only once. Sequences were obtained from peripheral blood. These receptors were obtained from a woman aged 40 to 50 with active COVID-19.

The rearrangement joins TRBV7-8 to TRBJ2-1, with TRBD2 matching 9 bases. This CDR3 is built from 16 residues. Germline assignment: CDR1 SGHVS and CDR2 FQNEAQ. V lost 7 bases to trimming and J lost 4 bases; unmatched junction nucleotides: 11. CDR3 sequence: CASTNAAGGVYNEQFF. DNA for the CDR3: TGTGCCAGCACCAATGCCGCGGGGGGGGTTTACAATGAGCAGTTCTTC.

The chain employs TRBV5-8 and TRBJ1-1, with D hard to call. Germline V lookup: CDR1 SGHTS, CDR2 YDEGEE. The CDR3 runs 12 residues. The ends were cut back, 2 bases at V and 5 bases at J, with 7 bases in the middle. The CDR3 here is CASSFIRTEAFF. CDR3 DNA sequence: TGTGCCAGCAGCTTTATCAGGACTGAAGCTTTCTTT.

The gene calls are TRBV7-3 and TRBJ2-1; weak D call: TRBD2 (5 bases). V was clipped by 5 bases and J by 5 bases, with 16 bases between them. The length of the CDR3 is 15 residues. Germline CDR1 reads SGHTA; CDR2 reads FQGTGA. CDR3 nucleotide sequence: TGTGCCAGCAGCCCTGCGGGCCCACAAAACAATGAGCAGTTCTTC. It translates to CASSPAGPQNNEQFF.

The genes are TRBV6-5 and TRBJ2-3; TRBD1 matches at 7 bases. Germline V lookup: CDR1 MNHEY, CDR2 SVGAGI. The J segment lost 0 bases and the V segment lost 5 bases, leaving 5 bases of the junction unmatched. CDR3 length: 15 amino acids. CDR3 loop: CASSRGGFSTDTQYF. The CDR3 region has the DNA TGTGCCAGCAGTAGAGGGGGCTTTAGCACAGATACGCAGTATTTT.

The rearrangement joins TRBV2 to TRBJ2-3; D is unclear. This CDR3 contains 14 residues. V was pared by 5 bases and J by 1 base, with 10 bases between. Germline loops: CDR1 SNHLY, CDR2 FYNNEI. The CDR3 DNA follows: TGTGCCAGCAGTATCGAGCGTGGCACAGATACGCAGTATTTT. Amino acid sequence: CASSIERGTDTQYF.

To note about this clone: Distinct nucleotide sequences in the sample also encode this CDR3. J is TRBJ1-5 and V is TRBV18; D is perhaps TRBD1 (5 bases). The CDR3 extends over 14 amino acids. Trimming took 2 bases from V and 4 from J, leaving 9 bases between them. CDR1 KGHSH and CDR2 LQKENI come from the germline V gene. Here the CDR3 DNA reads TGTGCCAGCTCACCAAGCGGGGGAAATCAGCCCCAGCATTTT. Protein product: CASSPSGGNQPQHF.

The V and J genes are TRBV11-2 and TRBJ1-2; D gene unclear. In germline, CDR1 is SGHAT, CDR2 FQNNGV. Trimming pared 0 bases from V and 9 bases from J, leaving 8 bases between. The CDR3 totals 12 residues. The CDR3 spells CASSLDGSSYTF. The CDR3 coding sequence is TGTGCCAGCAGCTTAGACGGGAGTAGCTACACCTTC.

This clone came up a few times. The chain recombines TRBV25-1 with TRBJ1-2; no definite D call. Trimming cost V 11 bases and J 0 bases, with 19 bases left between them. CDR1 and CDR2 from the germline V gene are MGHDK and SYGVNS. The CDR3 contains 15 residues. Here the CDR3 reads CAPPLRGLANYGYTF. CDR3 DNA sequence: TGTGCCCCCCCTCTCCGGGGATTAGCTAACTATGGCTACACCTTC.

The chain combines TRBV5-1 with TRBJ1-3, with D possibly matching TRBD1 (5 bases). Germline CDR1 reads SGHRS; CDR2 reads YFSETQ. Trimming took off 0 bases at V and 3 bases at J, with 10 bases between the two ends. This CDR3 spans 15 amino acids. The CDR3: CASSLDQGFGNTIYF. The CDR3 nucleotides read TGCGCCAGCAGCTTGGACCAGGGTTTTGGAAACACCATATATTTT. The variable domain in full, completed from reference TRBV5-1 and TRBJ1-3, reads KAGVTQTPRYLIKTRGQQVTLSCSPISGHRSVSWYQQTPGQGLQFLFEYFSETQRNKGNFPGRFSGRQFSNSRSEMNVSTLELGDSALYLCASSLDQGFGNTIYFGEGSWLTVV.

The V gene is TRBV2, the J gene TRBJ2-3; perhaps TRBD1 as D (5 bases). Germline assignment: CDR1 SNHLY and CDR2 FYNNEI. The CDR3 is made up of 13 amino acids. V lost 4 bases and J 2 bases, leaving 7 bases between the germline ends. The CDR3 loop reads CASSGQTTDTQYF. In DNA form, the CDR3 reads TGTGCCAGCAGTGGACAGACCACAGATACGCAGTATTTT.

The chain combines TRBV5-1 with TRBJ2-1; a weak D match, TRBD2 (5 bases). Germline V CDR1 and CDR2: SGHRS, YFSETQ. The CDR3 covers 12 residues. Trimming removed 4 bases from V and 6 bases from J, with 8 bases in between. Here the CDR3 reads CASSTGVNEQFF. The CDR3 DNA is TGCGCCAGCAGCACCGGGGTCAATGAGCAGTTCTTC.

This clone turned up a few times. The V and J genes are TRBV7-2 and TRBJ2-5; 7 nucleotides line up with TRBD1. The CDR3 has 15 amino acids. Germline V gene data show CDR1 as SGHTA and CDR2 as FQGNSA. Trimming cost V 1 base and J 0 bases; bases outside gene matches: 2. In DNA form, the CDR3 reads TGTGCCAGCAGCTTAGGGACAGGCTACCAAGAGACCCAGTACTTC. This translates into CASSLGTGYQETQYF. The full variable domain, completed using reference TRBV7-2 and TRBJ2-5, is GAGVSQSPSNKVTEKGKDVELRCDPISGHTALYWYRQSLGQGLEFLIYFQGNSAPDKSGLPSDRFSAERTGGSVSTLTIQRTQQEDSAVYLCASSLGTGYQETQYFGPGTRLLVL.

The gene calls are TRBV4-2 and TRBJ2-2; 11 bases are shared with TRBD2. CDR3 size: 18 residues. With V trimmed by 4 bases and J by 5 bases, 12 bases remained unmatched. CDR1 LGHNA and CDR2 YNFKEQ come from the germline V gene. The CDR3 is CASSRIQATSGATGELFF. CDR3 DNA sequence: TGTGCCAGCAGCCGTATTCAGGCGACTAGCGGGGCTACCGGGGAGCTGTTTTTT.

The genes are TRBV18 and TRBJ2-7; TRBD1 matches at 7 bases. The length of the CDR3 is 14 residues. The germline gives CDR1 KGHSH, CDR2 LQKENI. The V segment lost 5 bases and the J segment 1 base; nucleotides outside the gene matches: 5. CDR3 amino acids: CASSSRDSSYEQYF. The DNA for the CDR3 is TGTGCCAGCTCATCCCGGGACAGTTCCTACGAGCAGTACTTC.

The chain couples TRBV18 to TRBJ1-1; tentative D call: TRBD1 (6 bases). This CDR3 is built from 16 residues. Germline-derived CDR1 and CDR2 are KGHSH and LQKENI. Trimming shortened V by 3 bases and J by 3 bases, and 17 bases separated the two germline ends. CDR3 nucleotide sequence: TGTGCCAGCTCACCGGGAGGGCAGGGGAAACACACTGAAGCTTTCTTT. Its protein product is CASSPGGQGKHTEAFF.

V gene TRBV6-6 combines with J gene TRBJ2-1, with D possibly matching TRBD2 (5 bases). Germline values: CDR1 MNHNY, CDR2 SVGAGI (reference sequence). This CDR3 has 16 residues. The ends were cut back, 2 bases at V and 6 bases at J, with 17 bases in the middle. The CDR3 DNA sequence: TGTGCCAGCAGTTACGGAGGCTATACCTTCCCCAATGAGCAGTTCTTC. Protein: CASSYGGYTFPNEQFF.

The V and J genes are TRBV6-6 and TRBJ1-4; D is unclear. CDR3 size: 16 residues. V shed 0 bases and J shed 6 bases, with 14 bases lying between them. Germline V gene sequence: CDR1 MNHNY, CDR2 SVGAGI (reference sequence). The CDR3 DNA follows: TGTGCCAGCAGTTACTCAAAGAGGGCCCCTGATGAAAAACTGTTTTTT. Translated: CASSYSKRAPDEKLFF.

This clone turned up a few times. The rearrangement links TRBV4-2 to TRBJ2-2; D is perhaps TRBD2 (7 bases). Germline CDR1 is LGHNA and CDR2 is YNFKEQ. Trimming removed 3 bases at V and 5 bases at J, with 16 bases between. This CDR3 has 16 residues. The CDR3 region is CASSQDSGGGTGELFF. The CDR3 DNA reads as TGTGCCAGCAGCCAGGACTCGGGGGGCGGAACCGGGGAGCTGTTTTTT.

This clone was observed once. The chain links TRBV7-9 to TRBJ2-3, with 9 bases lining up with TRBD2. The CDR3 is made up of 15 amino acids. CDR1 and CDR2 from the germline V gene are SEHNR and FQNEAQ (reference sequence). The trim removed 1 base at V and 3 bases at J, leaving 2 bases unmatched. The CDR3 here is CASSLGLAETDTQYF. The CDR3, as DNA: TGTGCCAGCAGCTTAGGACTAGCGGAAACAGATACGCAGTATTTT.

The chain has TRBV5-4 and TRBJ2-7, with 7 bases identical to TRBD2. The germline V gene has CDR1 SGHNT and CDR2 YYREEE (reference sequence). The CDR3 extends over 14 amino acids. Germline trimming cut 6 bases from V and 2 bases from J; bases unmatched to any gene: 8. The CDR3 DNA reads TGTGCCAGCACCCTGGGACTACCAACCTACGAGCAGTACTTC. The encoded protein is CASTLGLPTYEQYF.

The CDR3 DNA follows: TGCAGCGTAGGGGGACAGGGGGCCCCCGGGGAGCTGTTTTTT. Translating it yields CSVGGQGAPGELFF. The chain employs TRBV29-1 and TRBJ2-2; 12 nucleotides align to TRBD1. J was trimmed by 6 bases and V by 6 bases; bases with no gene match: 5. CDR1 and CDR2 from the germline V gene are SQVTM and ANQGSEA. The CDR3 has 14 residues.

The chain has TRBV5-5 and TRBJ2-5; TRBD2 is a possible D gene (6 bases). Germline CDR1 reads SGHKS; CDR2 reads YYEKEE (reference sequence). This CDR3 region has 13 residues. V was pared by 4 bases and J by 5 bases, with 12 bases between. The CDR3 loop is CASSQLGGETQYF. In DNA, the CDR3 is TGTGCCAGCAGCCAATTGGGAGGTGAGACCCAGTACTTC.

This chain connects TRBV14 to TRBJ2-1; 13 bases match TRBD2. The CDR3 is made up of 16 amino acids. V lost 4 bases, J lost 7 bases, and 7 bases stayed unmatched. Germline V gene data show CDR1 as SGHDN and CDR2 as FVKESK. The CDR3 loop reads CASSPLLAGGLNEQFF. The CDR3 nucleotides read TGTGCCAGCAGCCCTTTACTAGCGGGGGGGCTGAATGAGCAGTTCTTC.

This clone was seen only once. V gene TRBV9 combines with J gene TRBJ2-3; 9 bases match TRBD2. Germline V gene data show CDR1 as SGDLS and CDR2 as YYNGEE. V dropped 0 bases and J dropped 3; count of bases not matched to a gene: 5. The CDR3 runs 16 residues. The CDR3, as DNA: TGTGCCAGCAGCGTAGATGCGGGGGGGCAAACAGATACGCAGTATTTT. As protein: CASSVDAGGQTDTQYF. The entire variable domain, with the rest obtained from reference TRBV9 and TRBJ2-3, is as follows: DSGVTQTPKHLITATGQRVTLRCSPRSGDLSVYWYQQSLDQGLQFLIQYYNGEERAKGNILERFSAQQFPDLHSELNLSSLELGDSALYFCASSVDAGGQTDTQYFGPGTRLTVL.

The gene calls are TRBV18 and TRBJ1-1; 8 bases are a match to TRBD1. V was clipped by 6 bases and J by 1 base; unmatched bases: 4. The germline CDR1 and CDR2 sequences are KGHSH and LQKENI. The CDR3 covers 14 residues. CDR3 sequence (DNA): TGTGCCAGCTCTCCGGGACAGGCGAACACTGAAGCTTTCTTT. Translated: CASSPGQANTEAFF.

The gene calls are TRBV7-2 and TRBJ1-5; TRBD1 matches 7 bases. V dropped 2 bases and J dropped 2; count of bases not matched to a gene: 3. Per the germline V gene, CDR1 is SGHTA and CDR2 is FQGNSA. CDR3 length equals 15 residues. This CDR3 reads CASSLSRGGNQPQHF. The CDR3 DNA reads TGTGCCAGCAGCTTATCCAGGGGGGGCAATCAGCCCCAGCATTTT.

The CDR3 DNA follows: TGTGCCAGCAGCTTAGCTCTGAGTGAGCAGTTCTTC. This translates into CASSLALSEQFF. The chain recombines TRBV11-2 with TRBJ2-1; D is uncertain. This CDR3 contains 12 residues. V dropped 1 base and J dropped 9 bases, with 7 bases sitting between them. Germline values: CDR1 SGHAT, CDR2 FQNNGV.

DNA of the CDR3: TGTGCCAGCAGTTTGCGACAGGGTGGCCCCTACGAGCAGTACTTC. It is translated as CASSLRQGGPYEQYF. The chain combines TRBV6-5 with TRBJ2-7, with 7 nucleotides matching TRBD1. V lost 4 bases to trimming and J lost 2 bases; unmatched junction nucleotides: 8. CDR3 size: 15 residues. The germline V gene has CDR1 MNHEY and CDR2 SVGAGI.